Below are 25 T cell receptor beta chains sequenced from a single sample in a study of blood T cells in healthy people across ages. Next came a second PCR, run for roughly 7 to 12 cycles, which used a sample-barcoded 5' primer along with a J-beta primer mix. From the 5' RACE reads, TCRdb called clonotypes with MiXCR, one entry per CDR3 protein. This table holds some 1.8 million distinct CDR3 sequences, about 39% found once. Input material: blood. The receptors were gathered from a human donor in good health.

The chain has TRBV27 and TRBJ2-3, with 11 bases matching TRBD1. The CDR3 is 13 residues long. J lost 8 bases, V lost 6 bases, and 4 bases had no gene match. Germline CDR1 reads MNHEY; CDR2 reads SMNVEV (reference sequence). The CDR3 sequence is CASRRTGGVTQYF. CDR3 nucleotide sequence: TGTGCCAGCAGAAGGACAGGGGGCGTTACGCAGTATTTT.

The rearrangement uses TRBV28 and TRBJ2-7; D may match TRBD1 or TRBD2 (5 bases each). V was cut by 1 base and J by 5 bases, with 12 bases left in between. This CDR3 spans 14 amino acids. Germline values: CDR1 MDHEN, CDR2 SYDVKM. In DNA, the CDR3 is TGTGCCAGCAGTTTATCCGGCAGGGACGACGAGCAGTACTTC. It codes for CASSLSGRDDEQYF.

This clonotype was seen ten or more times. The chain is built from TRBV18 and TRBJ2-7; TRBD1 matches 9 bases. V gave up 5 bases and J gave up 2 bases; unmatched junction bases: 7. The length of the CDR3 is 15 residues. Germline CDR1 reads KGHSH; CDR2 reads LQKENI. The DNA of the CDR3 is TGTGCCAGCTCAGACTCGGGACAGGGAACCTACGAGCAGTACTTC. Translation: CASSDSGQGTYEQYF.

The chain is built from TRBV7-9 and TRBJ1-2; D uncertain. CDR3 size: 15 residues. V was cut by 1 base and J by 3 bases, with 12 bases left in between. The germline gives CDR1 SEHNR, CDR2 FQNEAQ (reference sequence). CDR3 amino acids: CASSLVARSYYGYTF. CDR3 DNA sequence: TGTGCCAGCAGCTTAGTAGCCCGGTCGTACTATGGCTACACCTTC.

Turning to this clonotype: An end of the junction differs from the germline gene, which may be a read error. The chain uses TRBV10-3 and TRBJ2-5; D perhaps matches TRBD2 (6 bases). Germline CDR1 ENHRY, CDR2 SYGVKD. This CDR3 spans 14 amino acids. The CDR3, as DNA: TGTACCATCAGTCCAGGAGGGTGGATGAAGACCCAGTACTTC. This encodes CTISPGGWMKTQYF.

This clonotype was counted only a few times. The genes are TRBV6-5 and TRBJ1-1; D call uncertain. The CDR3 has 14 residues. Germline loops: CDR1 MNHEY, CDR2 SVGAGI. Trimming shortened V by 0 bases and J by 5 bases, and 10 bases separated the two germline ends. The CDR3 spells CASSYSGWGTEAFF. As DNA, the CDR3 is TGTGCCAGCAGTTACTCGGGTTGGGGTACTGAAGCTTTCTTT.

The chain recombines TRBV7-8 with TRBJ1-2; 7 bases match TRBD1. Germline V gene lookup returns CDR1 SGHVS and CDR2 FQNEAQ. The CDR3 totals 13 residues. Trimming cost V 5 bases and J 8 bases; bases outside gene matches: 8. In nucleotides, the CDR3 is TGTGCCAGCAGCGCTAGGGGGCTCTGGGGCTACACCTTC. Its protein product is CASSARGLWGYTF.

The chain employs TRBV19 and TRBJ2-5; D perhaps matches TRBD1 (5 bases). The CDR3 extends over 13 amino acids. Looked up from germline, CDR1 is LNHDA and CDR2 is SQIVND (reference sequence). Deletions cut 7 bases from V and 3 bases from J, with 12 bases between. The CDR3 is CASTEPGKETQYF. Written as DNA, the CDR3 is TGTGCCAGTACGGAGCCAGGGAAAGAGACCCAGTACTTC.

This clonotype was seen only a few times. This chain uses TRBV12-3 or TRBV12-4 with TRBJ2-1, with 8 positions matching TRBD2. The length of the CDR3 is 16 residues. The J segment lost 6 bases and the V segment lost 6 bases, leaving 13 bases of the junction unmatched. The CDR3 DNA reads TGTGCCAGCAGCCCAGAACTAGCGGCAGACCCCAATGAGCAGTTCTTC. Protein sequence: CASSPELAADPNEQFF.

This clonotype was detected a few times. The V and J genes are TRBV7-9 and TRBJ1-2; D may be TRBD1 (5 bases). In germline, CDR1 is SEHNR, CDR2 FQNEAQ (reference sequence). Trimming shortened V by 2 bases and J by 6 bases, and 19 bases separated the two germline ends. The CDR3 covers 16 residues. The CDR3 DNA reads TGTGCCAGCAGCTTATTAAAAGGGCAGGGAGGGAATGGCTACACCTTC. It is translated as CASSLLKGQGGNGYTF.

This clonotype was observed a handful of times. This may be a read error: a much more frequent sequence differs by one nucleotide. This sequence joins TRBV4-1 and TRBJ1-2, with 10 bases fitting TRBD1. With V trimmed by 1 base and J by 5 bases, 10 bases remained unmatched. Germline values: CDR1 MGHRA, CDR2 YSYEKL. The CDR3 runs 17 residues. CDR3 sequence (DNA): TGCGCCAGCAGCCAAGGGGCTCGGACAGGGGGGAGTTATGGCTACACCTTC. As protein: CASSQGARTGGSYGYTF.

This clonotype came up a few times. At one end the junction does not follow the germline gene, possibly because of a read error. J is TRBJ1-6 and V is TRBV6-6, with D perhaps matching TRBD1 (5 bases). The CDR3 loop spans 14 amino acids. CDR1 and CDR2 (germline): MNHNY, SVGAGI (reference sequence). The CDR3 DNA sequence: TGTGCCGGCAGTTCGCCGGGGGGTAATTCACCCCTCCACTTT. This sequence encodes CAGSSPGGNSPLHF.

This clonotype was recorded a few times. This rearrangement joins TRBV7-2 to TRBJ1-4, with 7 bases that match TRBD1. With V trimmed by 1 base and J by 11 bases, 13 bases remained unmatched. Per the germline V gene, CDR1 is SGHTA and CDR2 is FQGNSA. The CDR3 spans 16 residues. CDR3 region: CASSLVVTGSHGKLFF. The CDR3 DNA follows: TGTGCCAGCAGCTTAGTAGTGACAGGGTCCCACGGTAAACTGTTTTTT.

There are a few counts of this clonotype. A read error may account for a junction end that differs from germline. This chain uses TRBV12-3 or TRBV12-4 with TRBJ1-5, with D possibly being TRBD1 (5 bases). The CDR3 totals 14 residues. DNA of the CDR3: TGTGCCAGCAATGACAGATATAGCTATCAGCCCCAGCATTTT. Protein: CASNDRYSYQPQHF.

The rearrangement links TRBV4-3 to TRBJ2-3, with 7 nucleotides matching TRBD1. The ends lost 3 bases at V and 4 bases at J; junction bases unmatched: 13. The germline V gene encodes CDR1 LGHNA and CDR2 YSLEER. The CDR3 runs to 17 residues. This CDR3 is CASSQGGQATLADTQYF. For the CDR3, the DNA is TGCGCCAGCAGCCAGGGCGGACAGGCCACCCTCGCAGATACGCAGTATTTT.

This clonotype was seen a handful of times. The chain has TRBV5-1 and TRBJ1-1; TRBD1 agrees at 7 bases. V was pared by 6 bases and J by 5 bases, with 13 bases of the junction left unmatched. Germline assignment: CDR1 SGHRS and CDR2 YFSETQ. This CDR3 region has 15 residues. The CDR3: CASNEAPGQQTEAFF. CDR3 bases: TGCGCCAGCAACGAAGCGCCGGGACAGCAAACTGAAGCTTTCTTT. The whole variable domain, filled in from reference TRBV5-1 and TRBJ1-1, reads KAGVTQTPRYLIKTRGQQVTLSCSPISGHRSVSWYQQTPGQGLQFLFEYFSETQRNKGNFPGRFSGRQFSNSRSEMNVSTLELGDSALYLCASNEAPGQQTEAFFGQGTRLTVV.

This clonotype has only a few counts. The rearrangement joins TRBV27 to TRBJ2-5; 9 nucleotides agree with TRBD1. Losses at the gene ends were 5 bases for V and 1 base for J; bases not matched to a gene: 8. The germline V gene encodes CDR1 MNHEY and CDR2 SMNVEV (reference sequence). The CDR3 sequence is 16 residues long. CDR3 DNA: TGTGCCAGCAGTCAAGTCACAGGGGGCCTCCAAGAGACCCAGTACTTC. It encodes CASSQVTGGLQETQYF.

The V gene is TRBV20-1, the J gene TRBJ2-3; TRBD1 matches at 10 bases. J lost 5 bases, V lost 6 bases, and 11 bases had no gene match. The CDR3 is 15 residues long. Looked up from germline, CDR1 is DFQATT and CDR2 is SNEGSKA (reference sequence). The CDR3 DNA sequence: TGCAGTGCAGACGTCCGGGACAGGGGTAGAGATACGCAGTATTTT. Encoded protein: CSADVRDRGRDTQYF.

This clonotype was recorded a few times. This rearrangement joins TRBV4-3 to TRBJ2-1; no clear D gene. CDR3 length: 13 amino acids. Trimming took off 4 bases at V and 11 bases at J, with 15 bases between the two ends. From germline, CDR1 is LGHNA and CDR2 YSLEER. The CDR3 DNA reads TGCGCCAGCAGCCCCGACGTACCATCTCAGCAGTTCTTC. Protein: CASSPDVPSQQFF.

The rearrangement uses TRBV5-5 and TRBJ1-1; 10 bases agree with TRBD1. The junction had 8 bases not matched to a gene; V was cut back by 5 bases and J by 4 bases. Germline V CDR1 and CDR2: SGHKS, YYEKEE (reference sequence). The CDR3 has 15 amino acids. DNA for the CDR3: TGTGCCAGCAGTAGGACAGGGGGGGGAGGCACTGAAGCTTTCTTT. Encoded protein: CASSRTGGGGTEAFF.

The genes are TRBV7-2 and TRBJ1-5; maybe TRBD1 (6 bases). CDR1 SGHTA and CDR2 FQGNSA come from the germline V gene. V was trimmed by 4 bases and J by 6 bases, leaving 10 bases between them. There are 13 residues in the CDR3. This CDR3 is CASSSQGVQPQHF. CDR3 bases: TGTGCCAGCAGCTCACAGGGTGTTCAGCCCCAGCATTTT.

This clonotype turned up a few times. This chain connects TRBV28 to TRBJ1-2, with TRBD1 identical over 8 bases. From germline, CDR1 is MDHEN and CDR2 SYDVKM. This CDR3 has 12 residues. Trimming took 10 bases from V and 8 from J; bases not matched to a gene: 9. This chain's CDR3 is CATSGRGLGYTF. The CDR3 DNA is TGTGCCACCTCAGGCAGGGGGCTCGGCTACACCTTC.

This clonotype appeared a few times. The chain has TRBV7-2 and TRBJ1-2, with 9 bases fitting TRBD1. The CDR3 is made up of 15 amino acids. The junction had 12 bases not matched to a gene; V was cut back by 5 bases and J by 8 bases. Germline-derived CDR1 and CDR2 are SGHTA and FQGNSA. CDR3 residues: CASSPDLGTGRGYTF. CDR3 coding DNA: TGTGCCAGCAGCCCCGATTTGGGGACAGGGCGCGGCTACACCTTC.

The chain has TRBV12-3 or TRBV12-4 and TRBJ1-2; perhaps TRBD1 as D (5 bases). The CDR3 length is 17 residues. The V and J ends lost 1 base and 0 bases respectively, with 15 bases between them. CDR3 region: CASSLVGQASPNYGYTF. In DNA form, the CDR3 reads TGTGCCAGCAGTTTAGTGGGGCAGGCAAGTCCTAACTATGGCTACACCTTC.

This clonotype was observed a few times. The chain couples TRBV5-1 to TRBJ1-2; weak D call: TRBD1 (5 bases). The V end was cut by 4 bases, the J end by 8 bases, with 15 bases between. Germline CDR1 SGHRS, CDR2 YFSETQ. CDR3 size: 13 residues. The CDR3 region is CASSRGRAEGYTF. The DNA of the CDR3 is TGCGCCAGCAGCCGGGGCAGAGCTGAGGGCTACACCTTC.